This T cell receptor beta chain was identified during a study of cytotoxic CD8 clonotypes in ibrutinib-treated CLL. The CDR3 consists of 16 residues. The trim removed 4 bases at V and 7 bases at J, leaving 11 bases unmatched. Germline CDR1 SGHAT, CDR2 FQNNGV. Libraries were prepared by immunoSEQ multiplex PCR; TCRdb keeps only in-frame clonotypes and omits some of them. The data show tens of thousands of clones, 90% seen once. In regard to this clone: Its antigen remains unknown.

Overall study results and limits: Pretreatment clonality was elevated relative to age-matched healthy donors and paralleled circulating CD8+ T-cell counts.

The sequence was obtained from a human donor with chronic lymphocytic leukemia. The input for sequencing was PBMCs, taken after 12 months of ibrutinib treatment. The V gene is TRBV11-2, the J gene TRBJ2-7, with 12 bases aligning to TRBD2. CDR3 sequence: CASSSTRTSGTGEQYF. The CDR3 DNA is TGTGCCAGCAGCTCCACCCGGACTAGCGGGACGGGTGAGCAGTACTTC. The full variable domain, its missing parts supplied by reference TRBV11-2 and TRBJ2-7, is EAGVAQSPRYKIIEKRQSVAFWCNPISGHATLYWYQQILGQGPKLLIQFQNNGVVDDSQLPKDRFSAERLKGVDSTLKIQPAKLEDSAVYLCASSSTRTSGTGEQYFGPGTRLTVT.